This T cell receptor beta chain is drawn from a study of blood T cell repertoires in COVID-19. Cohort assignment relied on participant-reported clinical history. Under the authors' procedure: The assay estimated nucleated cells by amplifying reference gene primers. The method was immunoSEQ multiplex PCR; TCRdb's version includes in-frame clones alone and lacks a portion of them. V and J calls plus clone size are reproduced from that table; the DNA served to infer D and trimming. This table holds hundreds of thousands of clones, around 86% found once. This receptor was identified in a woman aged 50 to 65 who had recovered from COVID-19. Sequences were obtained from PBMCs or T cells enriched from blood (not recorded which).

CDR3 sequence reads: CASISGGNTGELFF. CDR3 DNA sequence: TGTGCCAGTATCAGCGGGGGGAACACCGGGGAGCTGTTTTTT. The chain combines TRBV19 with TRBJ2-2; 8 bases map to TRBD2. The CDR3 runs to 14 residues. Trimming took 7 bases from V and 1 from J; bases not matched to a gene: 2. Germline CDR1 reads LNHDA; CDR2 reads SQIVND (reference sequence).